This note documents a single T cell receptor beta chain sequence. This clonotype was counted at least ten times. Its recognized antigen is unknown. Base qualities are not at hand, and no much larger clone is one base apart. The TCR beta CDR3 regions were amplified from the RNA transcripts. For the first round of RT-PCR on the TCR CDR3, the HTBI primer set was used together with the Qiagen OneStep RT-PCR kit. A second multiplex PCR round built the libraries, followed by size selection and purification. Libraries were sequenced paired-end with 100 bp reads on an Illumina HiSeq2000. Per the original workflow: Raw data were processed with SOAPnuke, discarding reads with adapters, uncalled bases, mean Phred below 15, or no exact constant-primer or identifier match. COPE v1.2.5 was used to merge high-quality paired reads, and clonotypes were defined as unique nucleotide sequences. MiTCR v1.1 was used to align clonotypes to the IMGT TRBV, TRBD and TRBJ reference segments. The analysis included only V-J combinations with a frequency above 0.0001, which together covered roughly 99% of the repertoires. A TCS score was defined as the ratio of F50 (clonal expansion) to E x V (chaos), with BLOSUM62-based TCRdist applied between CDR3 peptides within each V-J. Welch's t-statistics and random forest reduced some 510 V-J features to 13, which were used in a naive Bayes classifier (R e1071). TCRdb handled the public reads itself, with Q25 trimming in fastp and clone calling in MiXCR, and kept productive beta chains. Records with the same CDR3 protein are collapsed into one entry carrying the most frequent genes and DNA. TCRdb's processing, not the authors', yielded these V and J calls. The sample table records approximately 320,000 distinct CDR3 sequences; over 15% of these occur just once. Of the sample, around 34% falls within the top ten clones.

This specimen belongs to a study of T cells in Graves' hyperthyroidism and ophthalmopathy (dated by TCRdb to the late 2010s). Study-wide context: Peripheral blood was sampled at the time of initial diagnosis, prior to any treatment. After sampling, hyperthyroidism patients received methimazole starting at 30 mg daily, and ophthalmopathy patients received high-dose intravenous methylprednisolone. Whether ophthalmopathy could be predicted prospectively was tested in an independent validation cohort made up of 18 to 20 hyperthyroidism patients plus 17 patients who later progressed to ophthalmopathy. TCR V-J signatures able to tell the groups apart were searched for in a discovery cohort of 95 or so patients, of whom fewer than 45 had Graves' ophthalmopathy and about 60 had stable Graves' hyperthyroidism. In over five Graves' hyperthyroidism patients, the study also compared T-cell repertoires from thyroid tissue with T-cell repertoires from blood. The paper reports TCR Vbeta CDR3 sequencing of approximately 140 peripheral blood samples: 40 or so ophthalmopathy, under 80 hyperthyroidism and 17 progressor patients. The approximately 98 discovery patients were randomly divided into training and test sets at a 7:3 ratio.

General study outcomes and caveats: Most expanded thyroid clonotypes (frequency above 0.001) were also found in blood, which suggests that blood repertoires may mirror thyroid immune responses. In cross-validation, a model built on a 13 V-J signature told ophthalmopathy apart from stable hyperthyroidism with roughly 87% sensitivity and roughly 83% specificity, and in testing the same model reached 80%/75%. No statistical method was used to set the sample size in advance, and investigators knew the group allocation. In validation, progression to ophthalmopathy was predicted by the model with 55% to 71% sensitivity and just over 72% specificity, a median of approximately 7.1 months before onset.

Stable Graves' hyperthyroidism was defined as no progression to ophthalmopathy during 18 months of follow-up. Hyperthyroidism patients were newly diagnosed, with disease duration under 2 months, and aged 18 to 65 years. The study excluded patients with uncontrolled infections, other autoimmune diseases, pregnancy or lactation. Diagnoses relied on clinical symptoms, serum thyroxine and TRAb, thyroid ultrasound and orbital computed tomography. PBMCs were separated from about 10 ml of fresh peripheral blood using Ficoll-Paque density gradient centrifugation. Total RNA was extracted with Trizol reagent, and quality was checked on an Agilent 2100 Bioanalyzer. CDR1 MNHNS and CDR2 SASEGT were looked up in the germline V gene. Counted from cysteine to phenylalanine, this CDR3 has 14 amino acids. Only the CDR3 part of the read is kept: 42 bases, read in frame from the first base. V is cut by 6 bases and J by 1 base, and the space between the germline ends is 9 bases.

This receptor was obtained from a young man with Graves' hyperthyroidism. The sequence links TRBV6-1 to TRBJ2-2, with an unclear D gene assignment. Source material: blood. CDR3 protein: CASRTQRNTGELFF. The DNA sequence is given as TGTGCCAGCAGGACTCAAAGGAACACCGGGGAGCTGTTTTTT.